Described below is a single T cell receptor (beta chain) sequence and its context. Its cognate antigen is unknown. The CDR3 loop spans 17 amino acids. The V gene end was trimmed by 4 bases and the J gene end by 0 bases; junction bases not matched to a gene: 10. Germline V gene data show CDR1 as SGHRS and CDR2 as YFSETQ. This specimen comes from a study of shared clonotypes between healthy human individuals. Across the whole study: Three plates were used per donor for CD4 naive, three for CD4 memory, two for CD8 naive and one for CD8 memory. Study results and caveats: Compared with clonotypes that all four donors shared, non-shared clonotypes had lower generation probabilities.

Assay execution took place at the deep level. This table comes from immunoSEQ multiplex PCR, and its TCRdb copy is limited to in-frame clones, with some not included. The sample has fewer than 2.5 million clones; roughly 93% are singletons. V usage is TRBV5-1 and J usage is TRBJ2-7; 10 bases match TRBD2. This sequence was found in a man younger than 30 in good health. Some clones in this sample may be carry-over from other donors' samples. Sequences were obtained from naive CD4+ T cells from PBMCs. Subset described: CD45RA+ positively selected. CDR3 amino acids: CASSDPRTSGSSYEQYF. DNA for the CDR3: TGCGCCAGCAGCGACCCCCGGACTAGCGGTAGCTCCTACGAGCAGTACTTC. Based on the CDR3 plus reference TRBV5-1 and TRBJ2-7, the full variable domain is KAGVTQTPRYLIKTRGQQVTLSCSPISGHRSVSWYQQTPGQGLQFLFEYFSETQRNKGNFPGRFSGRQFSNSRSEMNVSTLELGDSALYLCASSDPRTSGSSYEQYFGPGTRLTVT.